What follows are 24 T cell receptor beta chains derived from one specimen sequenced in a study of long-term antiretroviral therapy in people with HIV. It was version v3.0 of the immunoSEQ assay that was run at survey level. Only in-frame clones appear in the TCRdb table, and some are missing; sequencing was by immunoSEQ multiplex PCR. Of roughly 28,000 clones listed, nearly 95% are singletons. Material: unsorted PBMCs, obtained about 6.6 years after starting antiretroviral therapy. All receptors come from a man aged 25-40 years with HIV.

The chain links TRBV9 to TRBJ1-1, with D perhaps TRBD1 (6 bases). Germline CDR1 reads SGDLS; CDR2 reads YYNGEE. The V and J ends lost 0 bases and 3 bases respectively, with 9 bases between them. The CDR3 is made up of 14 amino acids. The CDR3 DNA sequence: TGTGCCAGCAGCGTAGAGGGGGGTCACACTGAAGCTTTCTTT. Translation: CASSVEGGHTEAFF.

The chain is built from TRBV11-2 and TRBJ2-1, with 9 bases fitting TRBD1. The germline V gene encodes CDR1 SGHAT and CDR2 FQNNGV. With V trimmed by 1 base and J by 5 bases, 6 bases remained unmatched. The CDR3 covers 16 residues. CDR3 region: CASSLVTGGTDNEQFF. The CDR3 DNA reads TGTGCCAGCAGCTTAGTGACAGGGGGGACGGACAATGAGCAGTTCTTC.

The CDR3 sequence is CASSSGRPDQPQHF. In DNA, the CDR3 is TGCGCCAGCAGCTCGGGACGGCCAGATCAGCCCCAGCATTTT. The chain has TRBV5-1 and TRBJ1-5; TRBD1 is a possible D gene (5 bases). In germline, CDR1 is SGHRS, CDR2 YFSETQ. V was clipped by 3 bases and J by 5 bases, with 12 bases between them. The CDR3 contains 14 residues.

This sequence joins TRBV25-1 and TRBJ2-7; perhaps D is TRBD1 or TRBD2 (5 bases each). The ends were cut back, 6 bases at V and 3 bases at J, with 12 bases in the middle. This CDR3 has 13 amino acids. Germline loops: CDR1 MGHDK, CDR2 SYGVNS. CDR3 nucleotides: TGTGCCAGCAGCCTAGGGGAGAGCTACGAGCAGTACTTC. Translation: CASSLGESYEQYF.

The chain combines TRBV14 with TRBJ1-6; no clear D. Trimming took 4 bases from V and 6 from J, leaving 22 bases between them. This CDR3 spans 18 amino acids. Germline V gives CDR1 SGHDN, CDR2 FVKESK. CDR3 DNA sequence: TGTGCCAGCAGCCTTGAGTATTGGCAGGTTGGCTTTAATTCACCCCTCCACTTT. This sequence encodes CASSLEYWQVGFNSPLHF.

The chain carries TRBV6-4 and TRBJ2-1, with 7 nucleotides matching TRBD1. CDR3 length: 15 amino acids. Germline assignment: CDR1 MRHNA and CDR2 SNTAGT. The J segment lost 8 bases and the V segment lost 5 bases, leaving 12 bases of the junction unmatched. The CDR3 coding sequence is TGTGCCAGCAGTCGATGGGGCAGGGGGATCGATGAGCAGTTCTTC. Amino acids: CASSRWGRGIDEQFF.

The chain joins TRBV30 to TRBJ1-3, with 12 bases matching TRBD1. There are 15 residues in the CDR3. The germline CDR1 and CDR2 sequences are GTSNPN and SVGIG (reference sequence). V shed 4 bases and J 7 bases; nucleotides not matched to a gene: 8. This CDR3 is CAWTRDRGPRNTIYF. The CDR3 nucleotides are TGTGCCTGGACCCGGGACAGGGGGCCGCGGAACACCATATATTTT.

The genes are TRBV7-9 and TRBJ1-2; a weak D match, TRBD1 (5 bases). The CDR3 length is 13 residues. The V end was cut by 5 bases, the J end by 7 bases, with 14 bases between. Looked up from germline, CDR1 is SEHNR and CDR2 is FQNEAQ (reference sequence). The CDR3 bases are TGTGCCAGCAGCCCGGACCGGGGGGGTGGCTACACCTTC. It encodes CASSPDRGGGYTF.

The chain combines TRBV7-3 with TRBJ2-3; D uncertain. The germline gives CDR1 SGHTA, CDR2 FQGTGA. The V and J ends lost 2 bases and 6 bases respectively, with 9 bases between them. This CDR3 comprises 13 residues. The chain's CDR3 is CASSLEAEDTQYF. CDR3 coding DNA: TGTGCCAGCAGCTTAGAGGCGGAGGATACGCAGTATTTT.

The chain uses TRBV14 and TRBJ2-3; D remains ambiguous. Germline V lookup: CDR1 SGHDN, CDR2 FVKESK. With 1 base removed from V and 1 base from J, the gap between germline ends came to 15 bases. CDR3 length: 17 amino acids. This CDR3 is CASSQVTANWGTDTQYF. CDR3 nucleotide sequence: TGTGCCAGCAGCCAAGTGACGGCAAATTGGGGCACAGATACGCAGTATTTT. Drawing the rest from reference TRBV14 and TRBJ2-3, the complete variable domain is EAGVTQFPSHSVIEKGQTVTLRCDPISGHDNLYWYRRVMGKEIKFLLHFVKESKQDESGMPNNRFLAERTGGTYSTLKVQPAELEDSGVYFCASSQVTANWGTDTQYFGPGTRLTVL.

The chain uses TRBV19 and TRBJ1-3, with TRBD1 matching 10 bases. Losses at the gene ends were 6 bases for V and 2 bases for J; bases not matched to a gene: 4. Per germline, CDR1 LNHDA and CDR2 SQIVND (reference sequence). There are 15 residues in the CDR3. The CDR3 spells CASRTGGAAGNTIYF. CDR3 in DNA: TGTGCCAGTAGGACAGGGGGCGCGGCTGGAAACACCATATATTTT. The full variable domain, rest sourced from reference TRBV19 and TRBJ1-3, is DGGITQSPKYLFRKEGQNVTLSCEQNLNHDAMYWYRQDPGQGLRLIYYSQIVNDFQKGDIAEGYSVSREKKESFPLTVTSAQKNPTAFYLCASRTGGAAGNTIYFGEGSWLTVV.

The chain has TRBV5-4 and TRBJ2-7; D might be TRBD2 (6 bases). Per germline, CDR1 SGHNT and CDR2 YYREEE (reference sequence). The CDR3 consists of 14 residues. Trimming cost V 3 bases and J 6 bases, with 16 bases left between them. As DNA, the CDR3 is TGTGCCAGCAGCTCGCCGACTAGAACGGGCGAGCAGTACTTC. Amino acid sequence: CASSSPTRTGEQYF. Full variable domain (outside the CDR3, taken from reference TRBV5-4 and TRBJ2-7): ETGVTQSPTHLIKTRGQQVTLRCSSQSGHNTVSWYQQALGQGPQFIFQYYREEENGRGNFPPRFSGLQFPNYSSELNVNALELDDSALYLCASSSPTRTGEQYFGPGTRLTVT.

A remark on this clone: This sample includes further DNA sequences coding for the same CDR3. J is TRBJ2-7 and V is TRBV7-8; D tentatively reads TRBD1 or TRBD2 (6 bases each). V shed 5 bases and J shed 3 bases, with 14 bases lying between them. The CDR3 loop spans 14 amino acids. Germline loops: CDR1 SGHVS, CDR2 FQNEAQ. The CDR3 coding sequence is TGTGCCAGCAGCCCGAGGGGGGAGAACTACGAGCAGTACTTC. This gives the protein CASSPRGENYEQYF.

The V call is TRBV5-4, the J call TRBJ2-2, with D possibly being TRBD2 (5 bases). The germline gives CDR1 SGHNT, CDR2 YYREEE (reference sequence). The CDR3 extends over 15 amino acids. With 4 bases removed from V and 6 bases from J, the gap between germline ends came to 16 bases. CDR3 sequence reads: CASSVGLGGPGELFF. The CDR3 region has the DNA TGTGCCAGCAGCGTCGGACTCGGTGGGCCCGGGGAGCTGTTTTTT.

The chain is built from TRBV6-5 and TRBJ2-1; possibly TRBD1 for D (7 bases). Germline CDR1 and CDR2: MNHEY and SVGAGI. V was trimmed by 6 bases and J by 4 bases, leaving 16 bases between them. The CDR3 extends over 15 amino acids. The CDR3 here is CASSVWAGGYNEQFF. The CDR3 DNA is TGTGCCAGCAGCGTGTGGGCAGGGGGGTACAATGAGCAGTTCTTC.

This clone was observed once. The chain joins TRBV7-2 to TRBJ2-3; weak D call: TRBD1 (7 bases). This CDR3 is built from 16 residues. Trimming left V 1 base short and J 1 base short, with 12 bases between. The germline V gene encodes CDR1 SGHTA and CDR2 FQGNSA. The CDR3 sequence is CASSLVPRGGTDTQYF. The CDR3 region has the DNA TGTGCCAGCAGCTTAGTGCCCAGGGGGGGCACAGATACGCAGTATTTT.

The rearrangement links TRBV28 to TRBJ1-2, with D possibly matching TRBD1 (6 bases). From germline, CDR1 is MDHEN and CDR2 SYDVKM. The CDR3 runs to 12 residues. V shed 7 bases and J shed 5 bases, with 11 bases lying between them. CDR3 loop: CASTDRRYGYTF. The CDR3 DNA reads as TGTGCCAGCACCGACAGGCGATATGGCTACACCTTC.

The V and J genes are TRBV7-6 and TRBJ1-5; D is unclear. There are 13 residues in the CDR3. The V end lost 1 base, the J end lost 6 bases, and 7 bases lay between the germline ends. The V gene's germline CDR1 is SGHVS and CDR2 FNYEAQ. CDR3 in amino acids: CASSLEGLQPQHF. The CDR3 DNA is TGTGCCAGCAGCTTAGAAGGGCTTCAGCCCCAGCATTTT.

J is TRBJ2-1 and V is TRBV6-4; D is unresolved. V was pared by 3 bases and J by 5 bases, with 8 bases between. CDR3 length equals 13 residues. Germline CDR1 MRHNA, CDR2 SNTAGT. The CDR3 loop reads CASSEKGNNEQFF. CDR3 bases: TGTGCCAGCAGTGAAAAGGGTAACAATGAGCAGTTCTTC.

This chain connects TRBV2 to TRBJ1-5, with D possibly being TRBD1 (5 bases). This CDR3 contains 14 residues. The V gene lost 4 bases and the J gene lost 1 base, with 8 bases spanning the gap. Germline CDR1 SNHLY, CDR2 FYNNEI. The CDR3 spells CASSVTVSNQPQHF. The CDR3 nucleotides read TGTGCCAGCAGTGTGACAGTAAGCAATCAGCCCCAGCATTTT.

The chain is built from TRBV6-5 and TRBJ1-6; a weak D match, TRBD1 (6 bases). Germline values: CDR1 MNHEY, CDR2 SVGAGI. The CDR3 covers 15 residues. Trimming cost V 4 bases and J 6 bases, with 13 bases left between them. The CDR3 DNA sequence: TGTGCCAGCAGTTCCTCCACAGGGAGTAATTCACCCCTCCACTTT. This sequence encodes CASSSSTGSNSPLHF.

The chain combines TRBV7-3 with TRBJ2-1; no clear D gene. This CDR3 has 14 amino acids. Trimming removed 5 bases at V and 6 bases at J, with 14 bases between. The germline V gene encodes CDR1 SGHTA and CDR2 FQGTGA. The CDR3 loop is CASSPGFRGNEQFF. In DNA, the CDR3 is TGTGCCAGCAGCCCAGGTTTCCGTGGCAATGAGCAGTTCTTC.

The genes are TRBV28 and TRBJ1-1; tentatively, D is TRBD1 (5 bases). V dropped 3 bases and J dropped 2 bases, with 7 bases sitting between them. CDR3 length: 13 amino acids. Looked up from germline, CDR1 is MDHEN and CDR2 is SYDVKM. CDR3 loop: CASSFGANTEAFF. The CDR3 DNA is TGTGCCAGCAGTTTCGGGGCCAACACTGAAGCTTTCTTT.

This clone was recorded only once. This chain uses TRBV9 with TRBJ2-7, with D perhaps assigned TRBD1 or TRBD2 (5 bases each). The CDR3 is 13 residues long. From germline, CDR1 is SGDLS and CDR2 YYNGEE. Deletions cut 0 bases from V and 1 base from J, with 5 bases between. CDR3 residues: CASSVGGSYEQYF. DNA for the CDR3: TGTGCCAGCAGCGTAGGGGGGTCCTACGAGCAGTACTTC. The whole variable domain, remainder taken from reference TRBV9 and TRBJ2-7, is DSGVTQTPKHLITATGQRVTLRCSPRSGDLSVYWYQQSLDQGLQFLIQYYNGEERAKGNILERFSAQQFPDLHSELNLSSLELGDSALYFCASSVGGSYEQYFGPGTRLTVT.